This T cell receptor (beta chain) stems from a study of a mutant IDH1 vaccine in newly diagnosed glioma. Study background: Patients began vaccination 4-6 weeks after radiotherapy alone, or with temozolomide cycles. Beforehand, treatment had been radiotherapy, temozolomide, or both; the majority received both.

V shed 1 base, J shed 3 bases, and the junction held 8 bases outside the gene matches. The length of the CDR3 is 16 residues. Germline-derived CDR1 and CDR2 are MNHEY and SVGAGI. Described time point: week 35, safety follow-up. Each vaccine dose was 300 ug of mutant IDH1 20-mer peptide, with topical imiquimod. Patients received eight vaccinations in weeks 1, 3, 5, 7, 11, 15, 19, 23. To note about this clone: No antigen is known for it.

Using immunoSEQ multiplex PCR, the repertoire was profiled, and TCRdb retains in-frame clones only, with some absent. This table has about 27,000 clones, roughly 80% appearing once. This rearrangement joins TRBV6-5 to TRBJ1-1; 7 bases align to TRBD1. The starting material was PBMCs, obtained from a glioma patient whose treatment included an IDH1 peptide vaccine. The clonotype comes from a man aged 25-40 years with glioma. The CDR3 region has the DNA TGTGCCAGCAGTTACTATGGAGGGGGCTCTGACACTGAAGCTTTCTTT. Residues: CASSYYGGGSDTEAFF.